These T cell receptor beta chains were read from a single sample in a study of siplizumab effects on memory and regulatory T cells. The repertoire was sequenced with immunoSEQ multiplex PCR; TCRdb's copy has only in-frame clones and lacks some. The sample has roughly 100,000 clones; about 93% are singletons. Sequencing was performed on CD4+ T cells sorted from blood. These receptors were taken from a human donor in good health. Both conserved end residues are part of each CDR3. D genes are given only for firm matches. Rows give clone size only sometimes, using once, few, many, or a class for an expanded clone.

TRBV6-1,.,TRBD2,15,TRBJ2-1,TGTGCCAGCAGCGAACTAGCGGGGGGGCCTCATGAGCAGTTCTTC,CASSELAGGPHEQFF
TRBV19,.,TRBD1,17,TRBJ2-2,TGTGCCAGTAGGAGAACAGGGGCTACCACGAACACCGGGGAGCTGTTTTTT,CASRRTGATTNTGELFF
TRBV7-8,.,TRBD1,15,TRBJ1-1,TGTGCCAGCAGCACTGCGGACAGGGCGGTTACTGAAGCTTTCTTT,CASSTADRAVTEAFF
TRBV27,.,.,16,TRBJ2-1,TGTGCCAGCAGTTTATCGTCATGGTGGGGTGGGGATGAGCAGTTCTTC,CASSLSSWWGGDEQFF
TRBV7-6,.,.,16,TRBJ2-2,TGTGCCAGCAGCTCGACCTGGGACGGAGACACCGGGGAGCTGTTTTTT,CASSSTWDGDTGELFF
TRBV5-4,.,.,15,TRBJ1-1,TGTGCCAGCAGCTCTATAGACAGGCCGGAGACTGAAGCTTTCTTT,CASSSIDRPETEAFF
TRBV11-3,.,.,11,TRBJ2-5,TGTGCCAGCAGCTCCCAAGAGACCCAGTACTTC,CASSSQETQYF
TRBV4-1,.,TRBD1,17,TRBJ1-2,TGCGCCAGCAGCCAACAGACCGGGACAGGAGTAAACTATGGCTACACCTTC,CASSQQTGTGVNYGYTF
TRBV18,.,.,15,TRBJ2-4,TGTGCCAGCTCACCACCGGGGGGAGCCAAAAACATTCAGTACTTC,CASSPPGGAKNIQYF
TRBV7-8,.,.,15,TRBJ1-2,TGTGCCAGCAGCTTACAACGGGGCCATAACTATGGCTACACCTTC,CASSLQRGHNYGYTF
TRBV10-1,.,.,14,TRBJ1-1,TGCGCCAGCAGTGAGTCGCTGGGGAACACTGAAGCTTTCTTT,CASSESLGNTEAFF
TRBV5-1,.,.,13,TRBJ2-5,TGCGCCAGCAGCTTTCAAGCGATGGAGACCCAGTACTTC,CASSFQAMETQYF
TRBV6-5,.,.,13,TRBJ1-1,TGTGCCAGCACCCTTAAGTTGAACACTGAAGCTTTCTTT,CASTLKLNTEAFF
TRBV10-1,.,TRBD1,16,TRBJ1-6,TGCGCCAGCAGTGATTCGGGACAGGGGGAGAATTCACCCCTCCACTTT,CASSDSGQGENSPLHF
TRBV5-1,.,TRBD1,13,TRBJ2-3,TGCGCCAGCAGCGACAGGGCCGCAGATACGCAGTATTTT,CASSDRAADTQYF
TRBV5-4,.,.,13,TRBJ1-1,TGTGCCAGCAGCTTGATCGAGGGCACTGAAGCTTTCTTT,CASSLIEGTEAFF
TRBV5-5,.,.,13,TRBJ2-7,TGTGCCAGCAGCTTGAAAAGCTCCTACGAGCAGTACTTC,CASSLKSSYEQYF
TRBV5-1,.,TRBD2,18,TRBJ2-2,TGCGCCAGCAGCTTGCCCCCCTTAGCGGGGGGGACCGCCGGGGAGCTGTTTTTT,CASSLPPLAGGTAGELFF
TRBV15,.,.,12,TRBJ2-7,TGTGCCACCAGCAGAGGGTGGATCGAGCAGTACTTC,CATSRGWIEQYF
TRBV9,once,.,13,TRBJ1-2,TGTGCCAGCAGCGTAGGCCTGGGCTATGGCTACACCTTC,CASSVGLGYGYTF
TRBV19,.,TRBD1,14,TRBJ2-1,TGTGCCAGTAACGACAGGGATTACTACAATGAGCAGTTCTTC,CASNDRDYYNEQFF
TRBV5-1,.,.,14,TRBJ2-5,TGCGCCAGCAGCCCGGCTGGGATTCAGGAGACCCAGTACTTC,CASSPAGIQETQYF
TRBV10-3,.,.,15,TRBJ1-2,TGTGCCATCAGCGCCCCAGACAGTTATAGCTATGGCTACACCTTC,CAISAPDSYSYGYTF
TRBV18,.,.,16,TRBJ2-1,TGTGCCAGCTCATCCAGAGATCGGACAGAATACAATGAGCAGTTCTTC,CASSSRDRTEYNEQFF
TRBV4-1,.,TRBD1,13,TRBJ2-3,TGCGCCAGCAGGAGGGGGCCATTAGATACGCAGTATTTT,CASRRGPLDTQYF
TRBV4-1,.,.,15,TRBJ2-1,TGCGCCAGCAGCCAAGAGAGGGGACGGAACAATGAGCAGTTCTTC,CASSQERGRNNEQFF
TRBV27,.,.,15,TRBJ1-2,TGTGCCAGCAGTTTAGGGCGTTCAGCTAACTATGGCTACACCTTC,CASSLGRSANYGYTF
TRBV19,once,.,14,TRBJ1-4,TGTGCCAGTAGTCGGGTTCCCTCTAATGAAAAACTGTTTTTT,CASSRVPSNEKLFF
TRBV6-6,.,.,15,TRBJ2-3,TGTGCCAGCACGAAGTACGCCGTGCCCACAGATACGCAGTATTTT,CASTKYAVPTDTQYF